This T cell receptor beta chain was identified in a study of blood T cell repertoires in COVID-19. Study context: From T cells, B-cell-depleted T cells, or PBMCs came the material, which was cDNA or gDNA.

This clone has only one observation. Original data processing: It was from reference gene primer amplification that nucleated cell counts were estimated. The method was immunoSEQ multiplex PCR; TCRdb's version includes in-frame clones alone and lacks a portion of them. V, J and clone size derive from that table, while D and trimming were established from the DNA sequence. This sample has roughly 320,000 clones, with 85% to 90% found just once. Trimming took 0 bases from V and 10 from J, leaving 13 bases between them. In germline, CDR1 is MGHRA, CDR2 YSYEKL. The CDR3 is 14 residues long. Assignment of participants to cohorts was predicated upon participant-reported clinical history.

V usage is TRBV4-1 and J usage is TRBJ2-1; D not certain. Sequencing was carried out using PBMCs or T cells enriched from blood (not recorded which). The TCR was taken from a man between 25 and 39 years old who had recovered from COVID-19. The chain's CDR3 is CASSQDEIGPEQFF. As DNA, the CDR3 is TGCGCCAGCAGCCAAGATGAGATTGGGCCAGAGCAGTTCTTC.